Described below is a single TCR beta chain sequence and its context. Antigen specificity is unknown. Germline values: CDR1 SGHKS, CDR2 YYEKEE (reference sequence). The CDR3 spans 15 residues. V was cut by 2 bases and J by 2 bases, with 12 bases left in between. This entry belongs to a study of cytomegalovirus exposure and HLA in healthy donors. Overall study results and limits: As was reported, the HLA-A and HLA-B alleles of most subjects were accurately predicted from TCR beta sequences. Listed as cytomegalovirus-associated were roughly 180 TCR beta chains. Later analysis revealed greater clonal expansion in HLA-associated TCR beta chains than in equally common others. In vitro work confirmed that a few CMV-associated chains recognize CMV antigens.

The PCR contained 60 Vbeta and 13 Jbeta primers. Sequencing was performed with immunoSEQ multiplex PCR; in TCRdb, only in-frame clones are kept and a portion is missing. The data hold about 220,000 clones, with around 76% observed a single time. V gene TRBV5-5 combines with J gene TRBJ2-3; a weak D match, TRBD2 (6 bases). This receptor was identified in a man younger than 35 in good health and CMV-seronegative. The sample was PBMCs. The CDR3: CASSFRLGITDTQYF. In DNA form, the CDR3 reads TGTGCCAGCAGCTTCAGACTAGGGATCACAGATACGCAGTATTTT.